The present T cell receptor (beta chain) was sequenced within a study of T cells in women clearing cervical HPV infection. Study details: Controls were women whose single incident HPV16 infection cleared within 12 months without precancer or cancer. For cases, blood was sampled a median roughly 150 days after lesion detection, interquartile range roughly 85 to 220 days.

The CDR3 has 18 residues. In germline, CDR1 is LNHDA, CDR2 SQIVND (reference sequence). MY09/MY11 PCR detected cervical HPV DNA; dot-blot assigned genotypes. The repertoire was sequenced with immunoSEQ multiplex PCR; TCRdb's copy has only in-frame clones and lacks some. The sample has tens of thousands of clones, and its top ten clones hold about 12%. With respect to this clone: From the germline J gene comes the end of the CDR3, since the read stops 3 residues before it.

Sequencing used blood buffy coat. This rearrangement joins TRBV19 to TRBJ2-3; TRBD1 agrees at 9 bases. The TCR was taken from a woman aged 18 to 75 with a cervical HPV16 infection that either progressed to CIN3+ or cleared (not recorded which). The sequenced part of the CDR3 DNA is TGTGCCACCTACCCTTTCTCGGGACAGGGTCTTAGCAATCAGCCG. Its protein is CATYPFSGQGLSNQP. The CDR3 as a whole reads CATYPFSGQGLSNQPQYF.